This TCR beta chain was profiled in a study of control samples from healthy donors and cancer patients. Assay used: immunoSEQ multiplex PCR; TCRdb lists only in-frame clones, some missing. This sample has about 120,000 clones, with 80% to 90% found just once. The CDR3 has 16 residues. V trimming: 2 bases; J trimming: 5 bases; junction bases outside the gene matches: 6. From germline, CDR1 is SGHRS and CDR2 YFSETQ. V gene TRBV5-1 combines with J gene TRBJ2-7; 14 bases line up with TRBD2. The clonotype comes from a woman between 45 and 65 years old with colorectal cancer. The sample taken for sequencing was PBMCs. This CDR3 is CASSFGTSGGLNEQYF. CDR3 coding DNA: TGCGCCAGCAGCTTTGGGACTAGCGGGGGCCTCAACGAGCAGTACTTC.